This entry describes one T cell receptor (beta chain). Study processing details: The assay estimated nucleated cells by amplifying reference gene primers. Profiling relied on immunoSEQ multiplex PCR, and the TCRdb table lists in-frame clones only, not all of them. The V and J calls and the clone size are those of that table, but D and trimming were determined from the DNA. The sample holds under 300,000 clones; over 65% are singletons and the top ten take over 4.5%. This CDR3 contains 13 residues. Trimming took off 7 bases at V and 6 bases at J, with 15 bases between the two ends. Germline-derived CDR1 and CDR2 are LNHDA and SQIVND (reference sequence). The data derive from a study of blood T cell repertoires in COVID-19.

The TCR was taken from a man aged 55 to 70 who had recovered from COVID-19. The chain has TRBV19 and TRBJ1-2; D gene unclear. The sample comprised peripheral blood. CDR3 residues: CASTPSQWHGYTF. For the CDR3, the DNA is TGTGCCAGTACCCCGTCGCAGTGGCATGGCTACACCTTC.